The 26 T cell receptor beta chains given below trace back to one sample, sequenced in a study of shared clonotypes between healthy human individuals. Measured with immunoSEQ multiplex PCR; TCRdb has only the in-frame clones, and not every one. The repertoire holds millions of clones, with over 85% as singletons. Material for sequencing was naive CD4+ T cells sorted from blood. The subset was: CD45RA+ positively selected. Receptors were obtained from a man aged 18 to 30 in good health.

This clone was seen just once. The DNA of the CDR3 is TGTGCCAGTAGAGACCTCTCGACGGGCGATAATTCACCCCTCCACTTT. Translating it yields CASRDLSTGDNSPLHF. The J gene is TRBJ1-6, the V gene TRBV19; D not certain. The CDR3 has 16 amino acids. V shed 6 bases and J shed 5 bases, with 17 bases lying between them. Germline CDR1 LNHDA, CDR2 SQIVND (reference sequence).

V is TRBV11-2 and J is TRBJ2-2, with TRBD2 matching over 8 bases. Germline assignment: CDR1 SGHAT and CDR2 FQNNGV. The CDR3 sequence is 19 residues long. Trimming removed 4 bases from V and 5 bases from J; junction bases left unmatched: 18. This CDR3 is CASSSYPGGGGRRTGELFF. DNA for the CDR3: TGTGCCAGCAGCTCCTACCCCGGTGGCGGGGGGCGACGGACCGGGGAGCTGTTTTTT.

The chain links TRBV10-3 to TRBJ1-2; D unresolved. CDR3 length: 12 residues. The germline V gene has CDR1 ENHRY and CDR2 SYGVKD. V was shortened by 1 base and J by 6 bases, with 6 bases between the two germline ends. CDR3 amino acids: CAISEFPNGYTF. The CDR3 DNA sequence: TGTGCCATCAGTGAGTTTCCAAATGGCTACACCTTC.

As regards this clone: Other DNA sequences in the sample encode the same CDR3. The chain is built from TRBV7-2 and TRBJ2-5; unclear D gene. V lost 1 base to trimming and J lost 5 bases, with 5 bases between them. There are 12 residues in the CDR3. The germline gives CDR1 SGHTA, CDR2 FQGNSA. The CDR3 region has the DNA TGTGCCAGCAGCTTAGTCCGTGAGACCCAGTACTTC. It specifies CASSLVRETQYF. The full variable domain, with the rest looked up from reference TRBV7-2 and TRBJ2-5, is GAGVSQSPSNKVTEKGKDVELRCDPISGHTALYWYRQSLGQGLEFLIYFQGNSAPDKSGLPSDRFSAERTGGSVSTLTIQRTQQEDSAVYLCASSLVRETQYFGPGTRLLVL.

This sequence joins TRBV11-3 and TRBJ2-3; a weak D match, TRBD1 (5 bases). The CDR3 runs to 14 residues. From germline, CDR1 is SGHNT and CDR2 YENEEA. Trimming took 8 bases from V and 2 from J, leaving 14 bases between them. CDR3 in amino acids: CASSLGPITDTQYF. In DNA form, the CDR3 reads TGTGCCAGCTCGCTGGGGCCGATCACAGATACGCAGTATTTT. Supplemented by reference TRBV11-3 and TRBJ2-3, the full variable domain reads EAGVVQSPRYKIIEKKQPVAFWCNPISGHNTLYWYLQNLGQGPELLIRYENEEAVDDSQLPKDRFSAERLKGVDSTLKIQPAELGDSAVYLCASSLGPITDTQYFGPGTRLTVL.

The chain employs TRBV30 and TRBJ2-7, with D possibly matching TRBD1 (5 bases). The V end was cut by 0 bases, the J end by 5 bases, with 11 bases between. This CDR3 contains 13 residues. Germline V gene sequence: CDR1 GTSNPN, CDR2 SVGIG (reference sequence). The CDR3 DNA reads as TGTGCCTGGAGTGTATCAGGGTGGAACGAGCAGTACTTC. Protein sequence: CAWSVSGWNEQYF.

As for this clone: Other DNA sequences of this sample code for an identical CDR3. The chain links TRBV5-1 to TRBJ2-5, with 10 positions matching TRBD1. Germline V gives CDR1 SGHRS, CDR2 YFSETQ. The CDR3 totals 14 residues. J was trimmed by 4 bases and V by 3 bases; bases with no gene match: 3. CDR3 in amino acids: CASSSGQGGETQYF. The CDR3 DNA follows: TGCGCCAGCAGCTCCGGACAGGGGGGAGAGACCCAGTACTTC.

The CDR3 bases are TGTGCCAGCAGCTTGTACAGGGGCGGTCTGTGGGAAAAACTGTTTTTT. This codes for CASSLYRGGLWEKLFF. V and J are TRBV5-6 and TRBJ1-4; 7 bases match TRBD1. Looked up from germline, CDR1 is SGHDT and CDR2 is YYEEEE. V was pared by 1 base and J by 8 bases, with 11 bases of the junction left unmatched. The CDR3 sequence is 16 residues long. Full variable domain (missing parts from reference TRBV5-6 and TRBJ1-4): DAGVTQSPTHLIKTRGQQVTLRCSPKSGHDTVSWYQQALGQGPQFIFQYYEEEERQRGNFPDRFSGHQFPNYSSELNVNALLLGDSALYLCASSLYRGGLWEKLFFGSGTQLSVL.

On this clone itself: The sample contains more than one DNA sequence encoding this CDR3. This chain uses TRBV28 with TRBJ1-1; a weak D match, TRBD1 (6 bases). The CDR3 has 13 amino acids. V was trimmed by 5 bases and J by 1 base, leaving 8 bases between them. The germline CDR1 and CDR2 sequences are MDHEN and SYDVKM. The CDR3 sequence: CASSRRGNTEAFF. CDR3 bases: TGTGCCAGCAGTCGCAGGGGGAACACTGAAGCTTTCTTT.

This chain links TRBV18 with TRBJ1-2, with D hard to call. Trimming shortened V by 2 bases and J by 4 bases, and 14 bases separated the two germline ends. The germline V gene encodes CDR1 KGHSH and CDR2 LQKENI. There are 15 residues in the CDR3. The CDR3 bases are TGTGCCAGCTCACCAAATCCCGGAGACCCCTATGGCTACACCTTC. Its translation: CASSPNPGDPYGYTF.

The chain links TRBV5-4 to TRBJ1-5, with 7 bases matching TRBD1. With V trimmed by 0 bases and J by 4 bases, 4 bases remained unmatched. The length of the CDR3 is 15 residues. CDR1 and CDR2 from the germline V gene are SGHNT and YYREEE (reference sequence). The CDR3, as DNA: TGTGCCAGCAGCTTGGGAGGGGGCCAGAATCAGCCCCAGCATTTT. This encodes CASSLGGGQNQPQHF.

The CDR3 nucleotides read TGTGCCAGCCGAATCTCGGGGGGCCGGACCGGGGAGCTGTTTTTT. Amino acid sequence: CASRISGGRTGELFF. V and J are TRBV18 and TRBJ2-2; a weak D match, TRBD2 (7 bases). Germline V gene data show CDR1 as KGHSH and CDR2 as LQKENI. The CDR3 has 15 amino acids. V gave up 8 bases and J gave up 5 bases, with 18 bases separating them. Filled out from reference TRBV18 and TRBJ2-2, the complete variable domain reads NAGVMQNPRHLVRRRGQEARLRCSPMKGHSHVYWYRQLPEEGLKFMVYLQKENIIDESGMPKERFSAEFPKEGPSILRIQQVVRGDSAAYFCASRISGGRTGELFFGEGSRLTVL.

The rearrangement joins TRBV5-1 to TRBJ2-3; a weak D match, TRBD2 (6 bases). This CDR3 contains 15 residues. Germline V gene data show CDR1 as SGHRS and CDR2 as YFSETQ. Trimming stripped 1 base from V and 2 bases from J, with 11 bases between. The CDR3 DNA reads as TGCGCCAGCAGCTTGTCGCGCGGGAACACAGATACGCAGTATTTT. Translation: CASSLSRGNTDTQYF.

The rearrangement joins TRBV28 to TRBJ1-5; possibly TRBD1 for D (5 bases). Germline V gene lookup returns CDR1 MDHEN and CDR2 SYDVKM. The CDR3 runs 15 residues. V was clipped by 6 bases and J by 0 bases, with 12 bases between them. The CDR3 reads CASSNDRTSNQPQHF. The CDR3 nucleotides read TGTGCCAGCAGCAACGACAGAACTAGCAATCAGCCCCAGCATTTT. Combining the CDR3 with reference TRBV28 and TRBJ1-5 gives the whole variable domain DVKVTQSSRYLVKRTGEKVFLECVQDMDHENMFWYRQDPGLGLRLIYFSYDVKMKEKGDIPEGYSVSREKKERFSLILESASTNQTSMYLCASSNDRTSNQPQHFGDGTRLSIL.

The CDR3 DNA is TGTGCCAGCAGCCAAGTCTGGACCACAGATACGCAGTATTTT. Encoded protein: CASSQVWTTDTQYF. This sequence joins TRBV14 and TRBJ2-3; no reliable D call. The length of the CDR3 is 14 residues. Trimming left V 1 base short and J 2 bases short, with 7 bases between. Germline CDR1 reads SGHDN; CDR2 reads FVKESK.

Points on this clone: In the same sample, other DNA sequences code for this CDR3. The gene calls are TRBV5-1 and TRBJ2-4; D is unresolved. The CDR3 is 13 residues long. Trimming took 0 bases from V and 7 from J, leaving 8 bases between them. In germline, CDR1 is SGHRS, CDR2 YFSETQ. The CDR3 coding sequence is TGCGCCAGCAGCTTGGAGGGCGGCAACATTCAGTACTTC. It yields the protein CASSLEGGNIQYF.

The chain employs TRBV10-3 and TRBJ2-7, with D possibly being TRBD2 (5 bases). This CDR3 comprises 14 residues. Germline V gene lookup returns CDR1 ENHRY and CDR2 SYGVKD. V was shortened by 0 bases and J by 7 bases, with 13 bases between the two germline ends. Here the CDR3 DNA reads TGTGCCATCAGTGAGTCGACGGGGATTGGGGAGCAGTACTTC. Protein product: CAISESTGIGEQYF.

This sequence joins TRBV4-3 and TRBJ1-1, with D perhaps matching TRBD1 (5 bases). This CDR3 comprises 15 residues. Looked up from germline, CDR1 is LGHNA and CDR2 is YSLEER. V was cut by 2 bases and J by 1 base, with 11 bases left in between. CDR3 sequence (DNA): TGCGCCAGCAGCCAAACAGGCGGTTCGAACACTGAAGCTTTCTTT. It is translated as CASSQTGGSNTEAFF.

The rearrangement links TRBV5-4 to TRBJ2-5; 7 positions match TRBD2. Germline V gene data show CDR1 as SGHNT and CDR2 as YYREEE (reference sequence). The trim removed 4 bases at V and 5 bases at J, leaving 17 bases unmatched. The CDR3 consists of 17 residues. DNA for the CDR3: TGTGCCAGCAGCCCTGGCAGCGGGAAGTCAGGAGGGGAGACCCAGTACTTC. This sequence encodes CASSPGSGKSGGETQYF.

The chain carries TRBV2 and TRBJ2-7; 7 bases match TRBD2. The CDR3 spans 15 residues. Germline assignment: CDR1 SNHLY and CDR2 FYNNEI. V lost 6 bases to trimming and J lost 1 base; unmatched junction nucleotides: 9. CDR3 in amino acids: CASRRDYGTSYEQYF. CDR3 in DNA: TGTGCCAGCAGGCGGGACTATGGTACATCCTACGAGCAGTACTTC.

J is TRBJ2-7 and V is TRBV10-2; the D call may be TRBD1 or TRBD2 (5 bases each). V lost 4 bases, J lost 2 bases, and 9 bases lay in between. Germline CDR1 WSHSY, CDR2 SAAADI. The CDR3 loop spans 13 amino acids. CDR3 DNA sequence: TGCGCCAGCAGTGGGGGACGGACCTACGAGCAGTACTTC. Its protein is CASSGGRTYEQYF.

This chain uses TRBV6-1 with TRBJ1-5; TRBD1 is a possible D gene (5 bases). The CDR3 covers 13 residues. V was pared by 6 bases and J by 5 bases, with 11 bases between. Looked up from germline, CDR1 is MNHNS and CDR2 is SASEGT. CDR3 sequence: CASRWGVDQPQHF. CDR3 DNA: TGTGCCAGCAGATGGGGGGTGGATCAGCCCCAGCATTTT.

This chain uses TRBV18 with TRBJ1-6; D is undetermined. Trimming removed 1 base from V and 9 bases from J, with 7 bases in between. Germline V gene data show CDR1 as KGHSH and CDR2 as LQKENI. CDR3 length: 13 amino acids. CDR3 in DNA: TGTGCCAGCTCACCACAGCACAGTTCACCCCTCCACTTT. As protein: CASSPQHSSPLHF.

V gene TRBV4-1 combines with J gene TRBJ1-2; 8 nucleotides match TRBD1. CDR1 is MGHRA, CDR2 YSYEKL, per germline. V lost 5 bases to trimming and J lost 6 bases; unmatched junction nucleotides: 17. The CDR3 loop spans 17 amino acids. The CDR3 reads CASSTWTGRFEENGYTF. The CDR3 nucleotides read TGCGCCAGCAGCACATGGACAGGGAGGTTCGAGGAAAATGGCTACACCTTC.

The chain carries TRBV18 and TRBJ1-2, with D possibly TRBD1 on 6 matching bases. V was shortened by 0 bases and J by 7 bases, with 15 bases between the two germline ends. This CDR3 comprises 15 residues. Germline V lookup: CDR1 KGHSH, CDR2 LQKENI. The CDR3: CASSPPNRVDSGYTF. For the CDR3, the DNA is TGTGCCAGCTCACCACCAAACAGGGTCGACTCTGGCTACACCTTC.

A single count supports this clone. The CDR3 DNA is TGTGCCAGCAGCTTGTTCCAGGACAACACCCAGCCCCAGCATTTT. This codes for CASSLFQDNTQPQHF. This chain uses TRBV7-2 with TRBJ1-5, with D possibly matching TRBD1 (5 bases). This CDR3 contains 15 residues. Trimming removed 3 bases from V and 7 bases from J, with 16 bases in between. CDR1 and CDR2 from the germline V gene are SGHTA and FQGNSA.